The 11 T cell receptor beta chains below all came from one sample that was sequenced in a study of shared clonotypes between healthy human individuals (dated by TCRdb to the early 2020s). Libraries came from the immunoSEQ multiplex PCR assay. The table was pulled from immuneACCESS by TCRdb, which kept in-frame rearrangements only. Such tables lose some clones; where checked, under half of the loss comes from unresolved V genes, and the rest has no known cause. For this sample there are some 2,000,000 clones; 90% to 97% appear just once. The top ten clonotypes cover around 0.13% of the sample. Source material: naive CD4+ T cells sorted from blood. The cell subset or site label corresponds to: CD45RA+ positively selected. Receptors originate from a man aged 18 to 30 in good health.

This rearrangement joins TRBV15 to TRBJ1-2; D gene ambiguous. The germline V gene encodes CDR1 LNHNV and CDR2 YYDKDF (reference sequence). There are 14 residues in the CDR3. V lost 0 bases, J lost 3 bases, and 8 bases lay in between. The CDR3 here is CATSRDIGDYGYTF. CDR3 sequence (DNA): TGTGCCACCAGCAGAGATATTGGGGACTATGGCTACACCTTC.

DNA for the CDR3: TGTGCCAGCGCAACTGTGAGGGGTGTCTATGGCTACACCTTC. This codes for CASATVRGVYGYTF. The rearrangement joins TRBV27 to TRBJ1-2; a weak D match, TRBD1 (5 bases). V gave up 8 bases and J gave up 4 bases, with 17 bases separating them. The CDR3 spans 14 residues. Germline loops: CDR1 MNHEY, CDR2 SMNVEV (reference sequence).

This clone was recorded only once. V and J are TRBV5-1 and TRBJ2-2, with 10 bases lining up with TRBD1. CDR3 size: 15 residues. V was pared by 6 bases and J by 7 bases, with 9 bases of the junction left unmatched. Germline V lookup: CDR1 SGHRS, CDR2 YFSETQ. The CDR3 coding sequence is TGCGCCAGCACTTTGACAGGGGGCGCCGGCGGGGAGCTGTTTTTT. Its protein product is CASTLTGGAGGELFF.

This chain uses TRBV18 with TRBJ1-4; D is undetermined. In germline, CDR1 is KGHSH, CDR2 LQKENI. This CDR3 spans 15 amino acids. Trimming cost V 3 bases and J 1 base, with 9 bases left between them. CDR3 in amino acids: CASSPYSVTNEKLFF. Written as DNA, the CDR3 is TGTGCCAGCTCACCGTACTCCGTAACTAATGAAAAACTGTTTTTT. Full variable domain (rest looked up from reference TRBV18 and TRBJ1-4): NAGVMQNPRHLVRRRGQEARLRCSPMKGHSHVYWYRQLPEEGLKFMVYLQKENIIDESGMPKERFSAEFPKEGPSILRIQQVVRGDSAAYFCASSPYSVTNEKLFFGSGTQLSVL.

This clone was observed a single time. The chain recombines TRBV9 with TRBJ2-3; D possibly uses TRBD1 or TRBD2 (5 bases each). This CDR3 has 15 residues. The germline V and J ends were trimmed by 2 bases and 4 bases, with 14 bases remaining between them. Germline lookup yields CDR1 SGDLS and CDR2 YYNGEE. This CDR3 reads CASSVRGTQPDTQYF. CDR3 sequence (DNA): TGTGCCAGCAGCGTGAGGGGTACGCAACCAGATACGCAGTATTTT.

The chain recombines TRBV25-1 with TRBJ2-5, with unresolved D. The V and J ends lost 6 bases and 0 bases respectively, with 17 bases between them. Germline V gives CDR1 MGHDK, CDR2 SYGVNS. CDR3 size: 16 residues. This chain's CDR3 is CASSERNSWYQETQYF. The CDR3 coding sequence is TGTGCCAGCAGCGAAAGAAACTCCTGGTACCAAGAGACCCAGTACTTC. Variable domain in full (rest from reference TRBV25-1 and TRBJ2-5): EADIYQTPRYLVIGTGKKITLECSQTMGHDKMYWYQQDPGMELHLIHYSYGVNSTEKGDLSSESTVSRIRTEHFPLTLESARPSHTSQYLCASSERNSWYQETQYFGPGTRLLVL.

This rearrangement joins TRBV28 to TRBJ1-2; D remains unclear. The ends were cut back, 6 bases at V and 7 bases at J, with 24 bases in the middle. The CDR3 runs 16 residues. Germline CDR1 reads MDHEN; CDR2 reads SYDVKM. CDR3 sequence: CASRPAPARPLPGYTF. The CDR3 region has the DNA TGTGCCAGCAGACCCGCTCCCGCCAGGCCTCTGCCTGGCTACACCTTC.

The gene calls are TRBV7-2 and TRBJ1-2, with 8 bases aligning to TRBD1. The CDR3 is made up of 15 amino acids. Germline assignment: CDR1 SGHTA and CDR2 FQGNSA. V shed 6 bases, J shed 8 bases, and the junction held 14 bases outside the gene matches. The CDR3 DNA follows: TGTGCCAGCAGACCAAAAACAGGGGGGTGGTCGGGCTACACCTTC. This encodes CASRPKTGGWSGYTF.

J is TRBJ2-2 and V is TRBV4-3, with a weak D call TRBD1 (5 bases). Trimming cost V 1 base and J 7 bases, with 13 bases left between them. Germline assignment: CDR1 LGHNA and CDR2 YSLEER. The CDR3 covers 15 residues. In nucleotides, the CDR3 is TGCGCCAGCAGCCAAGCAATAGGGGTTGGCGGGGAGCTGTTTTTT. It yields the protein CASSQAIGVGGELFF.

Worth noting for this clone: Other DNA sequences of this sample code for an identical CDR3. This chain joins TRBV6-1 and TRBJ1-5, with TRBD1 matching 8 bases. With V trimmed by 6 bases and J by 0 bases, 4 bases remained unmatched. Germline CDR1 reads MNHNS; CDR2 reads SASEGT. The CDR3 covers 15 residues. DNA for the CDR3: TGTGCCAGCAGCTTGGGACAGGTTAGCAATCAGCCCCAGCATTTT. Residues: CASSLGQVSNQPQHF.

J is TRBJ1-2 and V is TRBV6-1; maybe TRBD1 (6 bases). This CDR3 contains 15 residues. Germline V CDR1 and CDR2: MNHNS, SASEGT. V dropped 7 bases and J dropped 4 bases, with 19 bases sitting between them. CDR3 protein: CASTLQGLGGYGYTF. CDR3 nucleotide sequence: TGTGCCAGCACCCTACAGGGCCTAGGCGGCTATGGCTACACCTTC.